These T cell receptor beta chains were read from a single sample in a study of PD-1 blockade in classical Hodgkin lymphoma. Repertoires were generated with immunoSEQ multiplex PCR, while TCRdb's copy carries only in-frame clones and drops some. The table shows around 24,000 clones, with approximately 67% occurring only once. The material sequenced was peripheral blood mononuclear cells (PBMCs), taken before the second cycle of nivolumab. These TCRs come from a human donor with classical Hodgkin lymphoma. CDR3s include the opening cysteine and the closing phenylalanine or tryptophan. The order of the fields is clone size, V gene, J gene, D gene, CDR3 protein, CDR3 DNA. The D gene is left open where the match is weak. Rows may omit the clone size; those that give it use once, few, many or a size class.

clone size: .
V gene: TRBV9
J gene: TRBJ2-4
D gene: TRBD1
CDR3 protein: CASSVAGTGNIQYF
CDR3 DNA: TGTGCCAGCAGCGTGGCCGGGACAGGGAACATTCAGTACTTC

clone size: .
V gene: TRBV10-3
J gene: TRBJ1-2
D gene: .
CDR3 protein: CAISPRGAHGYTF
CDR3 DNA: TGTGCCATCAGTCCTCGGGGGGCTCATGGCTACACCTTC

clone size: .
V gene: TRBV15
J gene: TRBJ2-7
D gene: TRBD2
CDR3 protein: CATSRDLAGAGEQYF
CDR3 DNA: TGTGCCACCAGCAGAGACTTAGCGGGAGCAGGGGAGCAGTACTTC

clone size: .
V gene: TRBV5-8
J gene: TRBJ2-1
D gene: .
CDR3 protein: CASLRVSNEQFF
CDR3 DNA: TGTGCCAGCCTGAGGGTTAGCAATGAGCAGTTCTTC

clone size: .
V gene: TRBV7-8
J gene: TRBJ2-4
D gene: .
CDR3 protein: CASSLGDGSKNIQYF
CDR3 DNA: TGTGCCAGCAGTCTCGGGGACGGAAGCAAAAACATTCAGTACTTC

clone size: .
V gene: TRBV7-7
J gene: TRBJ2-2
D gene: TRBD2
CDR3 protein: CASSLLAGGSPGELFF
CDR3 DNA: TGTGCCAGCAGCCTCCTAGCGGGGGGGAGTCCCGGGGAGCTGTTTTTT

clone size: .
V gene: TRBV7-9
J gene: TRBJ1-1
D gene: TRBD1
CDR3 protein: CASSLGGTGGRGEAFF
CDR3 DNA: TGTGCCAGCAGCTTAGGTGGGACAGGGGGTCGGGGTGAAGCTTTCTTT

clone size: .
V gene: TRBV28
J gene: TRBJ2-1
D gene: TRBD1
CDR3 protein: CASSLAGTGDEQFF
CDR3 DNA: TGTGCCAGCAGTTTAGCCGGGACAGGGGATGAGCAGTTCTTC

clone size: .
V gene: TRBV30
J gene: TRBJ2-7
D gene: .
CDR3 protein: CAWSLRTTYEQYF
CDR3 DNA: TGTGCCTGGAGTCTACGGACCACCTACGAGCAGTACTTC

clone size: .
V gene: TRBV2
J gene: TRBJ2-5
D gene: .
CDR3 protein: CASSEWSQQETQYF
CDR3 DNA: TGTGCCAGCAGTGAATGGTCTCAGCAAGAGACCCAGTACTTC

clone size: .
V gene: TRBV2
J gene: TRBJ1-1
D gene: TRBD1
CDR3 protein: CASKRDRQNTEAFF
CDR3 DNA: TGTGCCAGCAAAAGGGACAGGCAGAACACTGAAGCTTTCTTT

clone size: once
V gene: TRBV5-4
J gene: TRBJ1-4
D gene: TRBD1
CDR3 protein: CASSERGQVSEKLFF
CDR3 DNA: TGTGCCAGCAGCGAGCGAGGACAGGTTTCTGAAAAACTGTTTTTT

clone size: .
V gene: TRBV5-1
J gene: TRBJ2-7
D gene: .
CDR3 protein: CASSWGTGDEQYF
CDR3 DNA: TGCGCCAGCAGCTGGGGGACGGGTGACGAGCAGTACTTC

clone size: .
V gene: TRBV10-3
J gene: TRBJ2-2
D gene: .
CDR3 protein: CAIAVGTGELFF
CDR3 DNA: TGTGCCATCGCAGTGGGCACCGGGGAGCTGTTTTTT

clone size: .
V gene: TRBV30
J gene: TRBJ2-7
D gene: TRBD2
CDR3 protein: CAWTVRRLADSYEQYF
CDR3 DNA: TGTGCCTGGACCGTAAGGCGACTAGCGGACTCCTACGAGCAGTACTTC

clone size: few
V gene: TRBV27
J gene: TRBJ1-4
D gene: .
CDR3 protein: CASSPEGEEKLFF
CDR3 DNA: TGTGCCAGCAGCCCTGAAGGAGAGGAAAAACTGTTTTTT

clone size: few
V gene: TRBV7-2
J gene: TRBJ2-7
D gene: .
CDR3 protein: CASSFWTGSYEQYF
CDR3 DNA: TGTGCCAGCAGCTTCTGGACTGGATCCTACGAGCAGTACTTC

clone size: .
V gene: TRBV28
J gene: TRBJ2-7
D gene: TRBD1
CDR3 protein: CASINEGQGSEQYF
CDR3 DNA: TGTGCCAGCATCAATGAGGGACAGGGGAGCGAGCAGTACTTC